This record looks at one T cell receptor (beta chain) sequence and its context. Its antigen is undetermined. This entry comes from a study of T cell responses to AZD1222 COVID-19 vaccine. Study context: Pooled in the analysis were second doses at about 4 or about 12 weeks. Overall study findings and caveats: The donor cohort was predominantly white British with a female majority, and clonal diversity may have been underestimated. Seropositive AZD1222 recipients at baseline numbered only five or six. A rise in Spike-specific TCR breadth and depth followed two AZD1222 doses.

Only in-frame clones appear in the TCRdb table, and some are missing; sequencing was by immunoSEQ multiplex PCR. The data show about 49,000 clones, over 65% seen once. The specimen was peripheral blood, collected on day 0 of AZD1222 vaccination. This receptor was taken from an adult in good health.

The CDR3 sequence: CASSLQGNSGNTIYF. The CDR3 nucleotides are TGTGCCAGCAGTTTACAGGGGAACTCTGGAAACACCATATATTTT. The genes are TRBV27 and TRBJ1-3; D is perhaps TRBD1 (6 bases). Between the trimmed V and J ends, which lost 2 bases and 0 bases, there was a span of 8 bases. The V gene's germline CDR1 is MNHEY and CDR2 SMNVEV (reference sequence). This CDR3 comprises 15 residues.